This T cell receptor (beta chain) was sequenced during a study of human T cells and chemical hapten exposure. TCRdb re-called the RACE reads through MiXCR, storing one row per CDR3 protein. The sample yields more than 65,000 distinct CDR3 sequences, approximately 8% seen once. Trimming took 2 bases from V and 6 from J, leaving 10 bases between them. CDR3 length: 13 amino acids. This clonotype was recorded many times. The time point denotes: patch test 1, 2 weeks after DPC sensitization. The treatment here: therapeutic diphenylcyclopropenone sensitization with weekly scalp DPC. The study extracted total RNA from unfractionated whole blood.

The receptor was isolated from a woman aged 30 to 39 with alopecia areata. Some clones in this sample may be carry-over from other donors' samples. The starting material was whole blood, obtained in connection with sensitization to the hapten diphenylcyclopropenone (DPC). The chain joins TRBV12-3 or TRBV12-4 to TRBJ1-2; D remains unclear. The DNA for the CDR3 is TGTGCCAGCAGTTTATGGCTGTCCAATGGCTACACCTTC. This gives the protein CASSLWLSNGYTF.